These T cell receptor beta chains were read from a single sample in a study of PD-1 blockade in classical Hodgkin lymphoma. This table comes from immunoSEQ multiplex PCR, and its TCRdb copy is limited to in-frame clones, with some not included. The sample lists just under 45,000 clones; around two thirds were seen once. The sequencing here drew on peripheral blood mononuclear cells (PBMCs), taken before the fourth cycle of nivolumab. The receptor set was obtained from a human donor with classical Hodgkin lymphoma. CDR3s include the opening cysteine and the closing phenylalanine or tryptophan. The D gene is left open where the match is weak. Not every row has a clone size; where given, it reads once, few, many or a size class.

>TRBD2|TRBV28|-|TRBJ2-1
CASSEREIYKDEQFF
TGTGCCAGCAGTGAGCGGGAGATCTACAAGGATGAGCAGTTCTTC
>TRBD2|TRBV6-4|-|TRBJ2-3
CASSETSGRAPTQYF
TGTGCCAGCAGTGAAACTAGCGGGAGGGCCCCTACGCAGTATTTT
>-|TRBV10-3|-|TRBJ1-2
CAIREGNYGYTF
TGTGCCATCAGGGAGGGGAACTATGGCTACACCTTC
>-|TRBV28|-|TRBJ1-2
CASSHRVPSDYGYTF
TGTGCCAGCAGCCACCGGGTACCCTCGGACTATGGCTACACCTTC
>-|TRBV30|-|TRBJ1-3
CAWSPDSGRSDNTIYF
TGTGCCTGGAGTCCCGATTCGGGACGGAGCGATAACACCATATATTTT
>TRBD1|TRBV6-1|-|TRBJ1-4
CATSLGQGTEKLFF
TGTGCCACCTCACTAGGACAGGGGACCGAAAAACTGTTTTTT
>-|TRBV6-5|-|TRBJ2-7
CASGLSYYEQYF
TGTGCCAGCGGCCTATCTTACTACGAGCAGTACTTC
>TRBD2|TRBV9|-|TRBJ2-1
CASSVELGLAGSSYNEQFF
TGTGCCAGCAGCGTAGAGTTGGGACTAGCGGGAAGCTCCTACAATGAGCAGTTCTTC
>-|TRBV5-1|-|TRBJ1-5
CASSLEAQGSNQPQHF
TGCGCCAGCAGCTTGGAAGCACAAGGGAGCAATCAGCCCCAGCATTTT
>TRBD1|TRBV11-3|-|TRBJ2-7
CASSLGRGQTYEQYF
TGTGCCAGCAGCTTAGGTAGGGGGCAGACGTACGAGCAGTACTTC
>-|TRBV19|medium-sized|TRBJ1-2
CASNFGNNYGYTF
TGTGCCAGTAACTTCGGGAATAACTATGGCTACACCTTC
>-|TRBV4-3|-|TRBJ2-1
CASSHLYDEQFF
TGCGCCAGCAGCCACCTATACGATGAGCAGTTCTTC
>-|TRBV6-6|few|TRBJ2-2
CASRRTGELFF
TGTGCCAGCAGAAGGACCGGGGAGCTGTTTTTT
>-|TRBV7-2|few|TRBJ1-1
CASSLGHGWGTEAFF
TGTGCCAGCAGCTTAGGTCATGGTTGGGGCACTGAAGCTTTCTTT
>-|TRBV10-3|few|TRBJ2-7
CAISDRSGSSYEQYF
TGTGCCATCAGTGACCGTAGCGGCAGCTCCTACGAGCAGTACTTC
>-|TRBV2|medium-sized|TRBJ2-7
CASSGGEPGPYEQYF
TGTGCCAGCAGTGGAGGGGAACCTGGGCCCTACGAGCAGTACTTC
>-|TRBV7-2|-|TRBJ1-5
CASSLEAGTGGRPQHF
TGTGCCAGCAGCTTAGAGGCCGGCACCGGAGGTCGGCCCCAGCATTTT
>TRBD2|TRBV7-9|once|TRBJ2-1
CASSWTTSAGNEQFF
TGTGCCAGCAGCTGGACGACTAGCGCGGGGAATGAGCAGTTCTTC
>TRBD1|TRBV28|-|TRBJ2-5
CASSLLPQTGPGETQYF
TGTGCCAGCAGTTTACTCCCCCAGACAGGGCCCGGTGAGACCCAGTACTTC
>TRBD1|TRBV7-2|-|TRBJ2-2
CASRRDSTGELFF
TGTGCCAGCAGACGGGACAGCACCGGGGAGCTGTTTTTT
>-|TRBV11-1|-|TRBJ2-3
CASSRGADTQYF
TGTGCCAGCAGCCGAGGAGCAGATACGCAGTATTTT
>TRBD1|TRBV6-6|many|TRBJ2-2
CASSQTGTGELFF
TGTGCCAGCAGCCAGACAGGGACCGGGGAGCTGTTTTTT
>-|TRBV4-2|few|TRBJ2-7
CASSQQGLEQYF
TGTGCCAGCAGCCAACAGGGGCTCGAGCAGTACTTC
>-|TRBV6-5|-|TRBJ1-3
CASSYSTQSGNTIYF
TGTGCCAGCAGTTACTCGACACAATCTGGAAACACCATATATTTT
>-|TRBV19|few|TRBJ2-2
CASRRTGELFF
TGTGCCAGCAGAAGGACCGGGGAGCTGTTTTTT
>TRBD1|TRBV6-5|-|TRBJ2-7
CASSYSRTGEAEQYF
TGTGCCAGCAGTTACTCGAGGACAGGGGAGGCTGAGCAGTACTTC
>TRBD1|TRBV5-1|-|TRBJ1-2
CASSHGKGASYGYTF
TGCGCCAGCAGCCACGGGAAGGGGGCGAGCTATGGCTACACCTTC
>-|TRBV19|once|TRBJ2-3
CASSIPSRSDTQYF
TGTGCCAGTAGTATCCCCTCCCGGTCAGATACGCAGTATTTT
>-|TRBV2|-|TRBJ2-7
CASQAQTRVYEQYF
TGTGCCAGCCAGGCTCAAACGAGGGTCTACGAGCAGTACTTC
>TRBD1|TRBV4-3|-|TRBJ2-3
CASSLRQGGGGTDTQYF
TGCGCCAGCAGCCTTAGACAGGGCGGTGGTGGCACAGATACGCAGTATTTT
>TRBD1|TRBV4-2|once|TRBJ1-4
CASSQETGPNEKLFF
TGTGCCAGCAGCCAAGAGACAGGGCCTAATGAAAAACTGTTTTTT
>-|TRBV6-5|-|TRBJ2-7
CASSYKVGYEQYF
TGTGCCAGCAGTTACAAAGTAGGGTACGAGCAGTACTTC